The T cell receptor beta chain described here comes from a study of beta chain features in type 1 diabetes. Expressed TCRB transcripts got sequenced, as all isolated RNA was reverse transcribed. Generated by immunoSEQ multiplex PCR, the TCRdb table keeps only in-frame clones and is missing some. The sample records 53,000 or so clones, 55% to 70% being singletons. The CDR3 runs to 19 residues. Germline V lookup: CDR1 MDHEN, CDR2 SYDVKM. V was shortened by 6 bases and J by 3 bases, with 24 bases between the two germline ends. As regards this clone: Its matching antigen is unknown.

The study's findings and limits: In all four CD4+ subsets, TCRB CDR3 length was significantly, moderately reduced in type 1 diabetes.

Sequenced input: stem cell memory CD4+ T cells from blood. The chain uses TRBV28 and TRBJ2-6; D is possibly TRBD2 (5 bases). This TCR was sampled from a woman in her 30s with type 1 diabetes. The CDR3 DNA reads TGTGCCAGCAGCGCAACCGGGAAAACCCCGTATGGTGGGGCCAACGTCCTGACTTTC. As protein: CASSATGKTPYGGANVLTF.